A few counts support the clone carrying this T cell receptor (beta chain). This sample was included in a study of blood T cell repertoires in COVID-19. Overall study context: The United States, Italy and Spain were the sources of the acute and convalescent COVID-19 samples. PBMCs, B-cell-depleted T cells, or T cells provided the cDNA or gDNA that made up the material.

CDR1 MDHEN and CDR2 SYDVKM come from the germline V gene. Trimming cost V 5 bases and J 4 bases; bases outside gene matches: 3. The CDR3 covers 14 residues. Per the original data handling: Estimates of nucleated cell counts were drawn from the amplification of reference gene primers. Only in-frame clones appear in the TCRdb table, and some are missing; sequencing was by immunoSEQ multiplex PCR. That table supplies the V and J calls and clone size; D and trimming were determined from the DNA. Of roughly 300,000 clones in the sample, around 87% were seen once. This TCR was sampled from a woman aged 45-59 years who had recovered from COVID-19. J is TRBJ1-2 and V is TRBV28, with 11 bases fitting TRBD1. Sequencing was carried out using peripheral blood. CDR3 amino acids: CASSPGTGGYGYTF. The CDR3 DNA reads TGTGCCAGCAGTCCCGGGACAGGGGGCTATGGCTACACCTTC.